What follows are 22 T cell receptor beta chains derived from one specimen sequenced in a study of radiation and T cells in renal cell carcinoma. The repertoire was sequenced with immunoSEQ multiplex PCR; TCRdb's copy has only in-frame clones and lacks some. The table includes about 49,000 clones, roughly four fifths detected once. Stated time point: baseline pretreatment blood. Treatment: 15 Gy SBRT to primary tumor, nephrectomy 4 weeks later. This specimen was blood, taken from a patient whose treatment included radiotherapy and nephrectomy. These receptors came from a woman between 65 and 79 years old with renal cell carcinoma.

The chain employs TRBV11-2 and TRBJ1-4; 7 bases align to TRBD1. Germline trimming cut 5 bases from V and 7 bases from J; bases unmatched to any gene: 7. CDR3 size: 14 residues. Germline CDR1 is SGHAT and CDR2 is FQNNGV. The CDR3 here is CASSPDRVREKLFF. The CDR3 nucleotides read TGTGCCAGCAGCCCAGACAGGGTGCGTGAAAAACTGTTTTTT.

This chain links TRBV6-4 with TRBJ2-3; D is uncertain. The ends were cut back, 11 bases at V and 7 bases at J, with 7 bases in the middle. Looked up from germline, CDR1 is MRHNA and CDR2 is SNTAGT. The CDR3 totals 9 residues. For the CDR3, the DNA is TGTGCCGAGGCAAATACGCAGTATTTT. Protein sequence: CAEANTQYF.

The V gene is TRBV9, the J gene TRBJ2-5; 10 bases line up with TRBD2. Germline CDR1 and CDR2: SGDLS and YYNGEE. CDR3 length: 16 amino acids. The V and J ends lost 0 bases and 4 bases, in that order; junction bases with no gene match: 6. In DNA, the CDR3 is TGTGCCAGCAGCGTAGGAGAGCGGGAGGGCCCAGAGACCCAGTACTTC. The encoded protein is CASSVGEREGPETQYF.

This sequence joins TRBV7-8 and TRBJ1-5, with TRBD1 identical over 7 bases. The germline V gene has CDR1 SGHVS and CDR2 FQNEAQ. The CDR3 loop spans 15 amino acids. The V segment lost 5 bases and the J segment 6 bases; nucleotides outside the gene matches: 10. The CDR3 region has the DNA TGTGCCAGCAGCCCCGACAGGGTTGGGGGTCAGCCCCAGCATTTT. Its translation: CASSPDRVGGQPQHF.

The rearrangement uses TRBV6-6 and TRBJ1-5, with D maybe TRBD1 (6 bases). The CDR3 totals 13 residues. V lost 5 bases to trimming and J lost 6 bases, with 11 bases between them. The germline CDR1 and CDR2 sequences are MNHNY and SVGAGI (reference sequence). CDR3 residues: CASSPGATQPQHF. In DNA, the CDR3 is TGTGCCAGCAGTCCAGGGGCGACTCAGCCCCAGCATTTT.

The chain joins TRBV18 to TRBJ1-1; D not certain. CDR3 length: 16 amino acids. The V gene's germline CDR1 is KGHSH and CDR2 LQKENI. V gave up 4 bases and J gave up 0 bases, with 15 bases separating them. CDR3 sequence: CASSLPEGFMNTEAFF. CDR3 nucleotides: TGTGCCAGCTCACTGCCTGAGGGTTTTATGAACACTGAAGCTTTCTTT.

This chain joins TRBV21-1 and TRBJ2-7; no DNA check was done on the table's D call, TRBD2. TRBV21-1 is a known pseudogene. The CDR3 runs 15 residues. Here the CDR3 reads CASLDGSAAGVGQYF. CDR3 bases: TGTGCCAGCCTCGATGGCAGTGCAGCGGGGGTCGGGCAGTACTTC.

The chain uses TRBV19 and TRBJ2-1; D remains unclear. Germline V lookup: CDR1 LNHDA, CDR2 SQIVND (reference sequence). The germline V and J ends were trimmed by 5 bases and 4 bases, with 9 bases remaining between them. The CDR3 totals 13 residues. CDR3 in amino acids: CASSLELYNEQFF. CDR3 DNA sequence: TGTGCCAGTAGTTTGGAGTTATACAATGAGCAGTTCTTC.

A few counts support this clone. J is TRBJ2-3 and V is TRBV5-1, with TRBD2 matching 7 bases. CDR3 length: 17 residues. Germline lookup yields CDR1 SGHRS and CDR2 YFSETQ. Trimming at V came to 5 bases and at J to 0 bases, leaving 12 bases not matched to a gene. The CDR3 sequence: CASSDWGSGQSTDTQYF. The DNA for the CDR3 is TGCGCCAGCAGTGACTGGGGTAGCGGGCAAAGCACAGATACGCAGTATTTT.

CDR3 bases: TGCGCCAGCAGCCAAGATCAGACAGGGGGCGGCTACACCTTC. Its protein is CASSQDQTGGGYTF. The chain is built from TRBV4-1 and TRBJ1-2, with 10 nucleotides matching TRBD1. CDR1 and CDR2 (germline): MGHRA, YSYEKL. The CDR3 sequence is 14 residues long. The junction had 3 bases not matched to a gene; V was cut back by 0 bases and J by 8 bases.

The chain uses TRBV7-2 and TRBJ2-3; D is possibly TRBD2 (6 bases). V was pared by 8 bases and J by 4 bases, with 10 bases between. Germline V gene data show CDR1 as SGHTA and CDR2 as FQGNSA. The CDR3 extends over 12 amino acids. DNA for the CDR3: TGTGCCAGCTTACCGGGGGCAGATACGCAGTATTTT. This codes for CASLPGADTQYF.

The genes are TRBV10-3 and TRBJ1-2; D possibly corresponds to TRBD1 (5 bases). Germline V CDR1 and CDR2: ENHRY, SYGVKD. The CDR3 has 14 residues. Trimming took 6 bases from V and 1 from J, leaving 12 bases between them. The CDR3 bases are TGTGCCATCAGGCCCCGGGACTTTAACTATGGCTACACCTTC. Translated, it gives CAIRPRDFNYGYTF.

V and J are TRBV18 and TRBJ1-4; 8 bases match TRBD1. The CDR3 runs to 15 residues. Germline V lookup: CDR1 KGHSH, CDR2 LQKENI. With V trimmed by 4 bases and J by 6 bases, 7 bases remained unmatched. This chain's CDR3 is CASSHGQGFDEKLFF. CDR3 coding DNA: TGTGCCAGCTCACACGGACAGGGCTTTGATGAAAAACTGTTTTTT.

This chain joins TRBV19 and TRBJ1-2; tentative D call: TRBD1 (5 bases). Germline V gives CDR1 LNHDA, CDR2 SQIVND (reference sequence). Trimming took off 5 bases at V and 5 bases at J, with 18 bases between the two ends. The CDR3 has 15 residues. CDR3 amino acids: CASSERSRAGYGYTF. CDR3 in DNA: TGTGCCAGTAGTGAGCGATCCAGGGCAGGGTATGGCTACACCTTC.

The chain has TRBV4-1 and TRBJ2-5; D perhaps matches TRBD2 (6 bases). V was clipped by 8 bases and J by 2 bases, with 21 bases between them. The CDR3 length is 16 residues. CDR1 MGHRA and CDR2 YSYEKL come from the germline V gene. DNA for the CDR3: TGCGCCAGCTCTAAGCGGGTCCTGAGGAAACAAGAGACCCAGTACTTC. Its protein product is CASSKRVLRKQETQYF.

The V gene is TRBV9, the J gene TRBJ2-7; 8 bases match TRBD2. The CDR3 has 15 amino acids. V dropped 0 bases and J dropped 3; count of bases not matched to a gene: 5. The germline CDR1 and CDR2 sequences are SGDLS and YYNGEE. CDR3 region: CASSVGGGSGYEQYF. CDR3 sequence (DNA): TGTGCCAGCAGCGTAGGCGGGGGGTCCGGCTACGAGCAGTACTTC.

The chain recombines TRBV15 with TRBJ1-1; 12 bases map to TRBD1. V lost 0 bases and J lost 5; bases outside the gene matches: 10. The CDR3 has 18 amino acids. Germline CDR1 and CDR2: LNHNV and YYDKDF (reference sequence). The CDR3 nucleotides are TGTGCCACCAGCAGAGATTCGTGGGACAGGGGGCGCCGAACTGAAGCTTTCTTT. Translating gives CATSRDSWDRGRRTEAFF.

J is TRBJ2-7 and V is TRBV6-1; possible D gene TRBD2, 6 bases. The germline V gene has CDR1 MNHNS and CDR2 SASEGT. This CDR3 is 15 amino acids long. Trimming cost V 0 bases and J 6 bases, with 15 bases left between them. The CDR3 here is CASSEAIGHGGEQYF. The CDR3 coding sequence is TGTGCCAGCAGTGAAGCGATAGGGCACGGGGGCGAGCAGTACTTC.

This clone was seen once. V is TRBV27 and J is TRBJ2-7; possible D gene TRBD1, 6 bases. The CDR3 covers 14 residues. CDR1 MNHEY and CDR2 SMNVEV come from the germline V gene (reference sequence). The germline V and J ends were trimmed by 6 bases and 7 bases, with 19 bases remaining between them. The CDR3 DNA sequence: TGTGCCAGCAGGCTCGGCCGGGACACTGGGGAGCAGTACTTC. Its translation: CASRLGRDTGEQYF.

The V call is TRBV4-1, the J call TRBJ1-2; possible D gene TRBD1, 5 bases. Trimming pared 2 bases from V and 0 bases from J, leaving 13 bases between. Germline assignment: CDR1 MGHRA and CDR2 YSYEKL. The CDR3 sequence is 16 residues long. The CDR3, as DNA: TGCGCCAGCAGCCAAAGTGGAGGCAGGGCTAACTATGGCTACACCTTC. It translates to CASSQSGGRANYGYTF.

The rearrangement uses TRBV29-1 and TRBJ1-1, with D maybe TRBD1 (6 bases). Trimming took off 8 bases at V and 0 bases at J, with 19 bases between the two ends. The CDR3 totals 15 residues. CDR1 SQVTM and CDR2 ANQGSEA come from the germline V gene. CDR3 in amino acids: CSTRRGAVMNTEAFF. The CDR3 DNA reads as TGCAGCACAAGAAGGGGGGCGGTTATGAACACTGAAGCTTTCTTT. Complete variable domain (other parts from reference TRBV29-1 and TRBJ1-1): SAVISQKPSRDICQRGTSLTIQCQVDSQVTMMFWYRQQPGQSLTLIATANQGSEATYESGFVIDKFPISRPNLTFSTLTVSNMSPEDSSIYLCSTRRGAVMNTEAFFGQGTRLTVV.

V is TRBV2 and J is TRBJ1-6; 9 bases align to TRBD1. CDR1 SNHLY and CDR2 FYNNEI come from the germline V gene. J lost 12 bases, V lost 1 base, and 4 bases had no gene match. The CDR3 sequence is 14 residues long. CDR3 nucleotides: TGTGCCAGCAGTGAAGGGACAGGGGCAATACCCCTCCACTTT. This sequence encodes CASSEGTGAIPLHF.